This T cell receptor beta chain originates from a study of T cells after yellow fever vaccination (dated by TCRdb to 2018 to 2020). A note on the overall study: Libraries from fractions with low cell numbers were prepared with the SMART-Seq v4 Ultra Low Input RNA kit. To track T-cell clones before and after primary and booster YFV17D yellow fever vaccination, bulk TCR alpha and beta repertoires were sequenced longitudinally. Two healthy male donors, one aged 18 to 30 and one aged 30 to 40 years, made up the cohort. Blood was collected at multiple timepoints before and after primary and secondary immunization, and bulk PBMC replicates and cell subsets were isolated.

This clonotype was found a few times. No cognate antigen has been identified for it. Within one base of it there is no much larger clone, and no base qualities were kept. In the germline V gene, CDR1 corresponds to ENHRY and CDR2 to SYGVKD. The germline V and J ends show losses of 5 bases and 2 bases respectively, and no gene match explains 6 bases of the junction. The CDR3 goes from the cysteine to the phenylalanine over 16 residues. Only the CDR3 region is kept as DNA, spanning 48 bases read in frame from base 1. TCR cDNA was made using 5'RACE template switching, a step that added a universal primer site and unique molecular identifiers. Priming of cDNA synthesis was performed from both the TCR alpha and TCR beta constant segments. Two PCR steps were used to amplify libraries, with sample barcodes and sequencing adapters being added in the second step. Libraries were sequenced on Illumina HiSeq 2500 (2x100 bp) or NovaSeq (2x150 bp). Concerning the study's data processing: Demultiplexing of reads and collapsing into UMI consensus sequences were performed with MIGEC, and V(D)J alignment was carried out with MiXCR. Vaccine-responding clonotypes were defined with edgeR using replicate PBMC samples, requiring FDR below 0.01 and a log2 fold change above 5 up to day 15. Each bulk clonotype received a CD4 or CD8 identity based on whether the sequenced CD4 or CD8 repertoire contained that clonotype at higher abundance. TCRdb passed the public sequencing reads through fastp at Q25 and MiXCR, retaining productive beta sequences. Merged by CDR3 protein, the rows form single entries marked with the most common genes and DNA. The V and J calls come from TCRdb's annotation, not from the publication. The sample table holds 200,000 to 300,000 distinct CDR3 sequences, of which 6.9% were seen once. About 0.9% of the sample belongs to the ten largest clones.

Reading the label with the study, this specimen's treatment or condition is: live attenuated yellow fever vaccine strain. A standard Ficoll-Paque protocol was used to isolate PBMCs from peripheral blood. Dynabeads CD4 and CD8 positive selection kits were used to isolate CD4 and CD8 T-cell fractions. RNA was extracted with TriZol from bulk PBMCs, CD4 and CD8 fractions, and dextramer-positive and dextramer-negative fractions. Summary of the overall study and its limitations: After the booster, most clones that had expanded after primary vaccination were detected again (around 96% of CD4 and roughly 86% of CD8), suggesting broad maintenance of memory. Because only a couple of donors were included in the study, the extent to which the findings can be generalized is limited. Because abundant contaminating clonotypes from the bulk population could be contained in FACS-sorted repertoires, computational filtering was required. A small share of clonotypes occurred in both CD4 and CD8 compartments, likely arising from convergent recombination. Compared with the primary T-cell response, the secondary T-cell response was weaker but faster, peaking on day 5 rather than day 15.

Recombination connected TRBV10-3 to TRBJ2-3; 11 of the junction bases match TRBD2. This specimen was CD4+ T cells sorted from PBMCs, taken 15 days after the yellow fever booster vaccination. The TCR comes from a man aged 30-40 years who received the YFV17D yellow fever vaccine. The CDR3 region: CAISSPTSGTTDTQYF. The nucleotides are TGTGCCATCAGTTCTCCGACTAGCGGGACCACAGATACGCAGTATTTT.